The 30 T cell receptor beta chains given below trace back to one sample, sequenced in a study of blood T cell repertoires in COVID-19. The repertoire was sequenced with immunoSEQ multiplex PCR; TCRdb's copy has only in-frame clones and lacks some. The data contain roughly 300,000 clones, approximately 89% of them singletons. Sequenced material: peripheral blood. The receptor source for this set is a woman in her forties or fifties who had recovered from COVID-19.

The chain is built from TRBV7-2 and TRBJ2-7, with TRBD2 identical over 9 bases. Germline V gives CDR1 SGHTA, CDR2 FQGNSA. After removal of 3 bases from V and 1 base from J, the junction contained 4 bases not matched to a gene. The CDR3 is 15 residues long. CDR3 region: CASSFRAGGSYEQYF. In DNA, the CDR3 is TGTGCCAGCAGCTTCCGGGCGGGAGGGTCCTACGAGCAGTACTTC.

CDR3 DNA sequence: TGTGCCAGCAGTTTAAGGGACAGGGAAGCTTTCTTT. Translated, it gives CASSLRDREAFF. The J gene is TRBJ1-1, the V gene TRBV28; the match to TRBD1 covers 8 bases. J gave up 8 bases and V 2 bases, and 1 base lay outside the gene matches. Germline CDR1 MDHEN, CDR2 SYDVKM. CDR3 length: 12 amino acids. Together with reference TRBV28 and TRBJ1-1, the CDR3 gives the full variable domain: DVKVTQSSRYLVKRTGEKVFLECVQDMDHENMFWYRQDPGLGLRLIYFSYDVKMKEKGDIPEGYSVSREKKERFSLILESASTNQTSMYLCASSLRDREAFFGQGTRLTVV.

The V and J genes are TRBV6-5 and TRBJ1-1; 9 nucleotides agree with TRBD1. The trim removed 8 bases at V and 4 bases at J, leaving 8 bases unmatched. From germline, CDR1 is MNHEY and CDR2 SVGAGI. The CDR3 is made up of 14 amino acids. The CDR3 DNA sequence: TGTGCCAGCGGGAAGACAGGGGGACTCACTGAAGCTTTCTTT. Residues: CASGKTGGLTEAFF.

This chain links TRBV18 with TRBJ1-1, with TRBD1 as a possible D gene (6 bases). V shed 4 bases and J shed 3 bases, with 12 bases lying between them. Germline V gene sequence: CDR1 KGHSH, CDR2 LQKENI. The CDR3 totals 14 residues. This CDR3 is CASSRQQGDTEAFF. The CDR3 nucleotides are TGTGCCAGCTCACGACAACAGGGTGACACTGAAGCTTTCTTT. Full variable domain (rest looked up from reference TRBV18 and TRBJ1-1): NAGVMQNPRHLVRRRGQEARLRCSPMKGHSHVYWYRQLPEEGLKFMVYLQKENIIDESGMPKERFSAEFPKEGPSILRIQQVVRGDSAAYFCASSRQQGDTEAFFGQGTRLTVV.

This chain links TRBV6-5 with TRBJ1-6, with D perhaps matching TRBD1 (5 bases). The CDR3 is 13 residues long. V was cut by 4 bases and J by 11 bases, with 12 bases left in between. In germline, CDR1 is MNHEY, CDR2 SVGAGI. CDR3 sequence (DNA): TGTGCCAGCAGTTTCGGCGGGGCCGCACCCCTCCACTTT. It codes for CASSFGGAAPLHF.

The V gene is TRBV4-3, the J gene TRBJ2-7, with 7 nucleotides matching TRBD2. Losses at the gene ends were 0 bases for V and 6 bases for J; bases not matched to a gene: 8. The CDR3 consists of 15 residues. Germline V gene lookup returns CDR1 LGHNA and CDR2 YSLEER. This chain's CDR3 is CASSQEWGGFREQYF. The CDR3 DNA reads as TGCGCCAGCAGCCAAGAGTGGGGGGGATTCCGCGAGCAGTACTTC.

This sequence joins TRBV19 and TRBJ1-2; 9 nucleotides line up with TRBD1. This CDR3 contains 16 residues. The germline CDR1 and CDR2 sequences are LNHDA and SQIVND (reference sequence). Trimming at V came to 4 bases and at J to 2 bases, leaving 8 bases not matched to a gene. CDR3 in amino acids: CASSRTQGTGNYGYTF. In DNA form, the CDR3 reads TGTGCCAGTAGTAGGACACAAGGGACAGGGAACTATGGCTACACCTTC. The full variable domain, with the rest looked up from reference TRBV19 and TRBJ1-2, is DGGITQSPKYLFRKEGQNVTLSCEQNLNHDAMYWYRQDPGQGLRLIYYSQIVNDFQKGDIAEGYSVSREKKESFPLTVTSAQKNPTAFYLCASSRTQGTGNYGYTFGSGTRLTVV.

As DNA, the CDR3 is TGTGCCAGCAGCTTAGGTCGGTTGAACACTGAAGCTTTCTTT. It encodes CASSLGRLNTEAFF. This chain uses TRBV7-2 with TRBJ1-1; D not resolved. The V and J ends lost 1 base and 0 bases respectively, with 6 bases between them. The CDR3 covers 14 residues. In germline, CDR1 is SGHTA, CDR2 FQGNSA.

This chain joins TRBV4-3 and TRBJ1-4; no clear D. V was trimmed by 3 bases and J by 13 bases, leaving 18 bases between them. CDR1 LGHNA and CDR2 YSLEER come from the germline V gene. The CDR3 contains 14 residues. CDR3 coding DNA: TGCGCCAGCAGCCAGATCCGAAGCGGTTATGTACTGTTTTTT. It encodes CASSQIRSGYVLFF.

V is TRBV11-2 and J is TRBJ2-5; possibly TRBD2 for D (5 bases). The CDR3 covers 13 residues. Germline V gene data show CDR1 as SGHAT and CDR2 as FQNNGV. V lost 2 bases and J 4 bases, leaving 8 bases between the germline ends. The CDR3, as DNA: TGTGCCAGCAGCTTACCTAGCTCAGAGACCCAGTACTTC. Its translation is CASSLPSSETQYF.

The chain couples TRBV10-1 to TRBJ2-7; 8 positions match TRBD2. Looked up from germline, CDR1 is WNHNN and CDR2 is SYGVQD (reference sequence). The length of the CDR3 is 14 residues. After removal of 8 bases from V and 0 bases from J, the junction contained 6 bases not matched to a gene. The CDR3 protein is CASHKTSDSYEQYF. Here the CDR3 DNA reads TGCGCCAGCCACAAGACTAGCGACTCCTACGAGCAGTACTTC.

This chain joins TRBV29-1 and TRBJ2-1; 7 nucleotides match TRBD1. J was trimmed by 6 bases and V by 7 bases; bases with no gene match: 6. CDR3 size: 12 residues. The germline V gene encodes CDR1 SQVTM and CDR2 ANQGSEA. The CDR3 spells CSASPGGNEQFF. The CDR3 DNA follows: TGCAGCGCATCCCCAGGGGGCAATGAGCAGTTCTTC.

This chain uses TRBV27 with TRBJ2-3; D may be TRBD1 (5 bases). The CDR3 length is 16 residues. Trimming took off 2 bases at V and 3 bases at J, with 15 bases between the two ends. Germline CDR1 reads MNHEY; CDR2 reads SMNVEV (reference sequence). CDR3 region: CASSLGQGEYTDTQYF. In nucleotides, the CDR3 is TGTGCCAGCAGTTTAGGTCAGGGCGAATATACAGATACGCAGTATTTT.

The V and J genes are TRBV11-2 and TRBJ2-5; 11 bases line up with TRBD2. V shed 4 bases, J shed 3 bases, and the junction held 1 base outside the gene matches. Per the germline V gene, CDR1 is SGHAT and CDR2 is FQNNGV. This CDR3 has 14 amino acids. CDR3 bases: TGTGCCAGCAGCTGGGGACTAGCGGAAGAGACCCAGTACTTC. Amino acid sequence: CASSWGLAEETQYF. The entire variable domain, with the rest obtained from reference TRBV11-2 and TRBJ2-5, is as follows: EAGVAQSPRYKIIEKRQSVAFWCNPISGHATLYWYQQILGQGPKLLIQFQNNGVVDDSQLPKDRFSAERLKGVDSTLKIQPAKLEDSAVYLCASSWGLAEETQYFGPGTRLLVL.

V gene TRBV6-2 or TRBV6-3 combines with J gene TRBJ2-5; D may be TRBD2 (5 bases). The CDR3 contains 13 residues. Germline V gene data show CDR1 as MNHEY and CDR2 as SVGEGT. V lost 3 bases, J lost 5 bases, and 10 bases lay in between. The CDR3 sequence is CASSYFAGETQYF. CDR3 coding DNA: TGTGCCAGCAGTTATTTTGCGGGTGAGACCCAGTACTTC.

This chain links TRBV27 with TRBJ1-4; possibly TRBD1 for D (6 bases). This CDR3 comprises 14 residues. CDR1 is MNHEY and CDR2 is SMNVEV in the germline V gene (reference sequence). With 5 bases removed from V and 8 bases from J, the gap between germline ends came to 15 bases. The CDR3 region is CASSLRRGREKLFF. The CDR3 coding sequence is TGTGCCAGCAGTCTGCGCAGGGGACGGGAAAAACTGTTTTTT. Filled out from reference TRBV27 and TRBJ1-4, the complete variable domain reads EAQVTQNPRYLITVTGKKLTVTCSQNMNHEYMSWYRQDPGLGLRQIYYSMNVEVTDKGDVPEGYKVSRKEKRNFPLILESPSPNQTSLYFCASSLRRGREKLFFGSGTQLSVL.

The gene calls are TRBV18 and TRBJ2-1; D gene uncertain. The V and J ends lost 3 bases and 1 base respectively, with 4 bases between them. The CDR3 runs to 13 residues. The germline V gene has CDR1 KGHSH and CDR2 LQKENI. CDR3 in amino acids: CASSPLSYNEQFF. CDR3 nucleotide sequence: TGTGCCAGCTCACCCCTGTCCTACAATGAGCAGTTCTTC.

The rearrangement joins TRBV5-6 to TRBJ2-7; the D gene is possibly TRBD1 (5 bases). CDR3 length equals 15 residues. CDR1 is SGHDT and CDR2 is YYEEEE in the germline V gene. V was pared by 3 bases and J by 2 bases, with 15 bases between. CDR3 region: CASSSWWTLTYEQYF. The CDR3 DNA reads TGTGCCAGCAGCTCCTGGTGGACACTTACCTACGAGCAGTACTTC.

The chain carries TRBV27 and TRBJ1-5, with D maybe TRBD1 (6 bases). The CDR3 covers 15 residues. Germline-derived CDR1 and CDR2 are MNHEY and SMNVEV (reference sequence). The V and J ends lost 5 bases and 4 bases respectively, with 15 bases between them. This chain's CDR3 is CASSPRTAGNQPQHF. CDR3 sequence (DNA): TGTGCCAGCAGTCCCAGGACAGCTGGAAATCAGCCCCAGCATTTT.

The chain is built from TRBV12-5 and TRBJ1-5; D not certain. Trimming took 5 bases from V and 1 from J, leaving 21 bases between them. The germline V gene has CDR1 LGHNT and CDR2 FRNRAP. This CDR3 is 18 amino acids long. CDR3 in DNA: TGTGCTAGTGGTCCTTTTGATCGAACATCAGTGAGCAATCAGCCCCAGCATTTT. It translates to CASGPFDRTSVSNQPQHF. The variable domain in full, completed from reference TRBV12-5 and TRBJ1-5, reads DARVTQTPRHKVTEMGQEVTMRCQPILGHNTVFWYRQTMMQGLELLAYFRNRAPLDDSGMPKDRFSAEMPDATLATLKIQPSEPRDSAVYFCASGPFDRTSVSNQPQHFGDGTRLSIL.

V gene TRBV27 combines with J gene TRBJ1-1; D perhaps matches TRBD1 (6 bases). In germline, CDR1 is MNHEY, CDR2 SMNVEV (reference sequence). Trimming cost V 5 bases and J 1 base, with 11 bases left between them. CDR3 length: 14 residues. The CDR3 DNA is TGTGCCAGCAGTGCGTTACAGGGGAACACTGAAGCTTTCTTT. Translating gives CASSALQGNTEAFF.

J is TRBJ2-3 and V is TRBV4-3, with 8 bases identical to TRBD2. This CDR3 has 15 residues. Germline values: CDR1 LGHNA, CDR2 YSLEER. V shed 2 bases, J shed 2 bases, and the junction held 3 bases outside the gene matches. CDR3 in DNA: TGCGCCAGCAGCCAAATAGCGGGACTCACAGATACGCAGTATTTT. It specifies CASSQIAGLTDTQYF.

The rearrangement joins TRBV28 to TRBJ1-6; 7 positions agree with TRBD1. Germline V gene lookup returns CDR1 MDHEN and CDR2 SYDVKM. With V trimmed by 3 bases and J by 6 bases, 5 bases remained unmatched. The CDR3 has 15 amino acids. The CDR3: CASSFRQGFNSPLHF. DNA of the CDR3: TGTGCCAGCAGTTTCCGACAGGGCTTTAATTCACCCCTCCACTTT.

As to this clone: The sample contains more than one DNA sequence encoding this CDR3. The chain employs TRBV7-3 and TRBJ2-1; 10 nucleotides line up with TRBD1. CDR1 is SGHTA and CDR2 is FQGTGA in the germline V gene. This CDR3 region has 15 residues. The ends lost 3 bases at V and 4 bases at J; junction bases unmatched: 3. Here the CDR3 reads CASSFGQGEYNEQFF. CDR3 DNA: TGTGCCAGCAGCTTCGGACAGGGGGAGTACAATGAGCAGTTCTTC.

This clone was observed a handful of times. The chain is built from TRBV5-6 and TRBJ1-1; TRBD1 matches at 8 bases. V lost 6 bases and J lost 4; bases outside the gene matches: 8. Looked up from germline, CDR1 is SGHDT and CDR2 is YYEEEE. The CDR3 consists of 14 residues. CDR3 coding DNA: TGTGCCAGCATCCGGGACAGGTATGGCACTGAAGCTTTCTTT. Translated: CASIRDRYGTEAFF.

This rearrangement joins TRBV28 to TRBJ1-5; 8 nucleotides match TRBD1. This CDR3 region has 14 residues. Germline loops: CDR1 MDHEN, CDR2 SYDVKM. Losses at the gene ends were 6 bases for V and 6 bases for J; bases not matched to a gene: 7. CDR3: CASRSGGAGQPQHF. CDR3 DNA sequence: TGTGCCAGCAGATCAGGGGGCGCGGGTCAGCCCCAGCATTTT.

The chain couples TRBV6-1 to TRBJ2-3; D is undetermined. CDR3 length: 15 residues. The germline gives CDR1 MNHNS, CDR2 SASEGT. The V end lost 3 bases, the J end lost 1 base, and 11 bases lay between the germline ends. CDR3 residues: CASSDDPRGTDTQYF. The CDR3 nucleotides are TGTGCCAGCAGTGATGACCCCCGGGGCACAGATACGCAGTATTTT.

CDR3 amino acids: CSASRLGGGQLRGYTF. The CDR3 nucleotides read TGCAGTGCTAGTAGGCTCGGTGGGGGACAGCTCCGAGGCTACACCTTC. The rearrangement joins TRBV20-1 to TRBJ1-2; 7 bases line up with TRBD1. CDR1 is DFQATT, CDR2 SNEGSKA, per germline (reference sequence). The CDR3 has 16 residues. V lost 3 bases and J lost 8; bases outside the gene matches: 18.

CDR3 sequence reads: CASSQDLDRALAKNIQYF. DNA for the CDR3: TGCGCCAGCAGCCAAGACTTGGACAGGGCGCTAGCCAAAAACATTCAGTACTTC. This chain uses TRBV4-1 with TRBJ2-4; TRBD1 matches at 8 bases. V dropped 0 bases and J dropped 0; count of bases not matched to a gene: 7. Germline V CDR1 and CDR2: MGHRA, YSYEKL. The CDR3 sequence is 18 residues long.

J is TRBJ1-6 and V is TRBV27, with a weak D call TRBD1 (6 bases). Trimming removed 2 bases from V and 0 bases from J, with 14 bases in between. CDR3 length: 18 amino acids. The germline gives CDR1 MNHEY, CDR2 SMNVEV (reference sequence). Here the CDR3 reads CASSLSTGHSSYNSPLHF. The CDR3 coding sequence is TGTGCCAGCAGTTTAAGTACGGGACATAGCTCCTATAATTCACCCCTCCACTTT.